This record covers a single T cell receptor beta chain. Its cognate antigen is unknown. The CDR3 regions of TCR beta were amplified from RNA transcripts. The TCR CDR3 first-round RT-PCR relied on the HTBI primer set. MiXCR, applied by TCRdb to the multiplex PCR reads, yields one record per CDR3 protein. The sample has roughly 500,000 distinct CDR3 sequences; 16% are singletons. This sample was included in a study of T cells in Graves' hyperthyroidism and ophthalmopathy. Study-level findings and limits: Using 13 V-J features, a model discriminated ophthalmopathy from stable hyperthyroidism.

This CDR3 comprises 16 residues. Looked up from germline, CDR1 is ENHRY and CDR2 is SYGVKD. V lost 8 bases to trimming and J lost 6 bases; unmatched junction nucleotides: 15. The V and J genes are TRBV10-3 and TRBJ2-3; 9 positions match TRBD1. Source material: blood. The TCR sequence derives from a woman aged 25 to 39 with Graves' ophthalmopathy. The CDR3 here is CAIQARDREAADTQYF. Here the CDR3 DNA reads TGTGCCATCCAGGCGAGGGACAGGGAGGCGGCGGATACGCAGTATTTT.